This TCR beta chain was identified during a study of T cell changes during pregnancy in multiple sclerosis. The data were produced by immunoSEQ multiplex PCR, yet TCRdb's version contains in-frame clones alone and is incomplete. Of around 30,000 clones listed, around nine tenths are singletons. Per the germline V gene, CDR1 is SNHLY and CDR2 is FYNNEI. Trimming took off 10 bases at V and 5 bases at J, with 17 bases between the two ends. This CDR3 spans 14 amino acids. V gene TRBV2 combines with J gene TRBJ2-2; the D gene is possibly TRBD2 (5 bases). Sequenced material: CD8+ T cells from peripheral blood mononuclear cells, taken before pregnancy. The receptor's source is a female donor with multiple sclerosis, enrolled in a pregnancy study. In DNA, the CDR3 is TGTGCCACAAAAGGCCCCGGGGAAACCGGGGAGCTGTTTTTT. It translates to CATKGPGETGELFF.